The clone carrying this T cell receptor beta chain was recorded a few times. Its antigen is not identified. Bulk TCR library preparation followed previously described methods with listed TCR primers. TCRdb reanalysed the PCR reads using MiXCR and keeps one entry per CDR3 protein. The data contain over 65,000 distinct CDR3 sequences, roughly 25% of them singletons. This specimen comes from a study of molecular identifiers for immune sequencing clone quantification. Study-level points and caveats: Whereas clones above 20 RNA copies held under 1% of naive-cell molecules, they held over 98% of effector molecules.

Using 10%, 30% or 50% RNA, naive CD8 libraries were derived from about 20,000 to 1,000,000 sorted cells. As CD8+CD4-CCR7+CD45RA+ cells, naive CD8 T cells were sorted. Deletions cut 0 bases from V and 2 bases from J, with 9 bases between. CDR1 and CDR2 (germline): ENHRY, SYGVKD. This CDR3 has 15 amino acids. The receptor comes from a human donor in good health. Some libraries in this study had Jurkat cell RNA spiked in. The V gene is TRBV10-3, the J gene TRBJ2-3; no reliable D call. The specimen was naive CD8+ T cells from blood, with Jurkat cell RNA spiked in. Subset indicated: FACS-sorted CD8+CD4-CCR7+CD45RA+ naive T cells. CDR3 protein: CAISESLPITDTQYF. In DNA, the CDR3 is TGTGCCATCAGTGAGTCTTTGCCGATCACAGATACGCAGTATTTT.